The entry below gives a single TCR beta chain sequence along with its context. The repertoire was sequenced with immunoSEQ multiplex PCR; TCRdb's copy has only in-frame clones and lacks some. The sample holds around 380,000 clones, roughly four fifths seen once. This entry is derived from a study of blood T cell repertoires in COVID-19. V lost 3 bases and J 11 bases, leaving 13 bases between the germline ends. CDR1 and CDR2 (germline): SGHTA, FQGNSA. CDR3 length: 12 residues. The TCR originated in a human donor with acute or convalescent COVID-19. The donor label of this sample is uncertain. Input material: peripheral blood. This chain uses TRBV7-2 with TRBJ1-1; D is ambiguous. The CDR3 reads CASSFKRYGAFF. The DNA of the CDR3 is TGTGCCAGCAGCTTCAAGAGGTATGGGGCTTTCTTT.